These 29 T cell receptor beta chains were all obtained from the same sample, sequenced in a study of CD8+CD57+ T cells in acquired aplastic anemia. Genomic DNA provided the template from which TCR beta VDJ and CDR3 profiles were obtained. Using its own MiXCR run on the reads, TCRdb lists one record per CDR3 protein. This table holds more than 250,000 distinct CDR3 sequences, approximately 57% found once. Sample: sorted CD4+, CD8+, or CD8+CD57+ T cells (not recorded which) from PBMCs. The receptor set was obtained from a human donor with severe aplastic anemia or a healthy control (not recorded which).

The V and J genes are TRBV20-1 and TRBJ1-1, with D perhaps TRBD1 (6 bases). Germline CDR1 is DFQATT and CDR2 is SNEGSKA (reference sequence). The CDR3 spans 13 residues. V gave up 4 bases and J gave up 6 bases, with 15 bases separating them. The CDR3 loop reads CSAKTSGGPEAFF. Here the CDR3 DNA reads TGCAGTGCTAAAACTAGCGGGGGGCCTGAAGCTTTCTTT.

With respect to this clonotype: A much larger clone differs by one base, so this may be a read error. The chain recombines TRBV3-2 with TRBJ1-2. TRBV3-2 constitutes a pseudogene. The CDR3 consists of 11 residues. In nucleotides, the CDR3 is TGTGCCAGCAGCCAAGGATTCTTGTACACCTTC. Residues: CASSQGFLYTF.

Details on this clonotype: Germline is not matched at one junction end, which may reflect a read error. The DNA of the CDR3 is TGCGCCAGCGGCCAAGACCCCACCTACGAGCAGTACTTC. Amino acid sequence: CASGQDPTYEQYF. The genes are TRBV4-3 and TRBJ2-7; D is unresolved. This CDR3 spans 13 amino acids. CDR1 LGHNA and CDR2 YSLEER come from the germline V gene.

J is TRBJ2-7 and V is TRBV7-6; D call uncertain. The germline V gene encodes CDR1 SGHVS and CDR2 FNYEAQ. This CDR3 is 13 amino acids long. Trimming removed 5 bases at V and 3 bases at J, with 11 bases between. The CDR3 DNA is TGTGCCAGCAGCCCAAGCAATTACTACGAGCAGTACTTC. Protein sequence: CASSPSNYYEQYF.

Regarding this clonotype: Its ends do not fully match the called genes, so a read error is possible. The chain combines TRBV3-1 with TRBJ1-4, with D unclear. This CDR3 spans 18 amino acids. The germline V gene has CDR1 LGHDT and CDR2 YNNKEL (reference sequence). The chain's CDR3 is CASSPLPGVPSTNGKLFF. In DNA form, the CDR3 reads TGTGCCAGCAGCCCCCTTCCCGGGGTCCCTTCGACTAATGGAAAACTGTTTTTT.

This clonotype was counted many times. V and J are TRBV20-1 and TRBJ1-4; D is uncertain. The germline CDR1 and CDR2 sequences are DFQATT and SNEGSKA (reference sequence). The CDR3 contains 14 residues. V lost 3 bases and J 4 bases, leaving 12 bases between the germline ends. CDR3 residues: CSASLRLDNEKLFF. The CDR3 DNA is TGCAGTGCTAGCTTACGGTTAGATAATGAAAAACTGTTTTTT.

Ten or more counts support this clonotype. The chain joins TRBV5-1 to TRBJ1-3; TRBD1 agrees at 9 bases. Unmatched junction bases numbered 12, after V lost 3 bases and J lost 8 bases. This CDR3 has 16 amino acids. Germline V lookup: CDR1 SGHRS, CDR2 YFSETQ. CDR3 sequence: CASSWGQGTDKDTIYF. CDR3 nucleotide sequence: TGCGCCAGCAGCTGGGGACAGGGTACGGATAAAGACACCATATATTTT.

The rearrangement uses TRBV7-8 and TRBJ2-7; D uncertain. Germline V gene lookup returns CDR1 SGHVS and CDR2 FQNEAQ. V shed 0 bases and J shed 2 bases, with 8 bases lying between them. The CDR3 loop spans 14 amino acids. CDR3 nucleotides: TGTGCCAGCAGCTTAGCGGCAGGCCCCTACGAGCAGTACTTC. Its translation: CASSLAAGPYEQYF.

This chain links TRBV19 with TRBJ1-2; perhaps TRBD1 as D (6 bases). Germline CDR1 and CDR2: LNHDA and SQIVND (reference sequence). Between the trimmed V and J ends, which lost 6 bases and 0 bases, there was a span of 14 bases. This CDR3 comprises 15 residues. As DNA, the CDR3 is TGTGCCAGTAGCACCACACAGGGCCCTAACTATGGCTACACCTTC. It specifies CASSTTQGPNYGYTF.

This clonotype appeared many times. The chain joins TRBV6-2 or TRBV6-3 to TRBJ1-1, with D possibly being TRBD1 (5 bases). The V end was cut by 5 bases, the J end by 6 bases, with 13 bases between. The CDR3 spans 13 residues. The germline gives CDR1 MNHEY, CDR2 SVGEGT. The CDR3 region is CASSETEASEAFF. As DNA, the CDR3 is TGTGCCAGCAGTGAGACAGAGGCCTCTGAAGCTTTCTTT.

On this clonotype itself: This may come from a read error, since a much larger clone is one base off. The V call is TRBV11-2, the J call TRBJ2-3; D gene unclear. With 5 bases removed from V and 3 bases from J, the gap between germline ends came to 12 bases. From germline, CDR1 is SGHAT and CDR2 FQNNGV. This CDR3 has 14 amino acids. The CDR3 DNA sequence: TGTGCCAGCAGCCTATGGGCCGAAACAGATACGCAGTATTTT. Protein product: CASSLWAETDTQYF.

This clonotype was seen at least ten times. The chain carries TRBV20-1 and TRBJ1-6; D gene unclear. The CDR3 contains 15 residues. Germline lookup yields CDR1 DFQATT and CDR2 SNEGSKA (reference sequence). The V gene lost 6 bases and the J gene lost 0 bases, with 12 bases spanning the gap. The DNA for the CDR3 is TGCAGTGCAGTGGTCGCTTCCTCCTATAATTCACCCCTCCACTTT. Translated, it gives CSAVVASSYNSPLHF.

This clonotype was seen only a few times. The genes are TRBV15 and TRBJ2-7; perhaps D is TRBD1 or TRBD2 (5 bases each). This CDR3 has 15 amino acids. V was trimmed by 1 base and J by 2 bases, leaving 12 bases between them. Germline V CDR1 and CDR2: LNHNV, YYDKDF (reference sequence). Here the CDR3 reads CATSRGGSFTYEQYF. The CDR3 bases are TGTGCCACCAGCAGAGGGGGGAGCTTCACCTACGAGCAGTACTTC.

This sequence joins TRBV7-6 and TRBJ2-3; D might be TRBD2 (5 bases). Trimming removed 1 base from V and 11 bases from J, with 13 bases in between. The CDR3 has 13 residues. CDR1 is SGHVS and CDR2 is FNYEAQ in the germline V gene. The CDR3 DNA follows: TGTGCCAGCAGCTTAGACCCCATCGGGGAGCAGTATTTT. This gives the protein CASSLDPIGEQYF. The complete variable domain, with remaining parts taken from reference TRBV7-6 and TRBJ2-3, reads GAGVSQSPRYKVTKRGQDVALRCDPISGHVSLYWYRQALGQGPEFLTYFNYEAQQDKSGLPNDRFSAERPEGSISTLTIQRTEQRDSAMYRCASSLDPIGEQYFGPGTRLTVL.

This clonotype was counted between two and nine times. V usage is TRBV29-1 and J usage is TRBJ2-1; 10 bases line up with TRBD1. Trimming cost V 7 bases and J 2 bases; bases outside gene matches: 8. The CDR3 runs to 15 residues. Germline lookup yields CDR1 SQVTM and CDR2 ANQGSEA. CDR3 protein: CSGRTGGSPYNEQFF. The CDR3 DNA reads as TGCAGCGGAAGGACAGGGGGTTCACCCTACAATGAGCAGTTCTTC.

The chain employs TRBV29-1 and TRBJ2-7; TRBD1 or TRBD2 may be the D gene (5 bases each). CDR3 length: 13 residues. Between the trimmed V and J ends, which lost 1 base and 1 base, there was a span of 8 bases. CDR1 is SQVTM and CDR2 is ANQGSEA in the germline V gene. The CDR3 here is CSVEAGGSYEQYF. The CDR3 DNA reads TGCAGCGTTGAAGCTGGGGGTTCCTACGAGCAGTACTTC.

Many counts were recorded for this clonotype. This sequence joins TRBV20-1 and TRBJ2-2, with D maybe TRBD2 (5 bases). Germline V gene lookup returns CDR1 DFQATT and CDR2 SNEGSKA (reference sequence). Trimming shortened V by 5 bases and J by 6 bases, and 16 bases separated the two germline ends. CDR3 size: 14 residues. In nucleotides, the CDR3 is TGCAGTGCTGCCCCGCCGGGGATTCCCGGGGAGCTGTTTTTT. Translated: CSAAPPGIPGELFF.

The chain uses TRBV7-2 and TRBJ2-7; 8 bases are a match to TRBD1. The J call may be faulty, since TRBJ2-5 better matches the DNA end. The germline gives CDR1 SGHTA, CDR2 FQGNSA. The CDR3 has 15 residues. The CDR3 protein is CASRPLGQGRETQYF. CDR3 bases: TGTGCCAGCAGACCACTCGGACAGGGTCGAGAGACCCAGTACTTC.

This rearrangement joins TRBV7-9 to TRBJ1-5, with 8 bases that match TRBD1. The J segment lost 2 bases and the V segment lost 2 bases, leaving 5 bases of the junction unmatched. Germline CDR1 SEHNR, CDR2 FQNEAQ (reference sequence). This CDR3 has 16 residues. The chain's CDR3 is CASSLFETGGNQPQHF. For the CDR3, the DNA is TGTGCCAGCAGCTTATTCGAGACAGGGGGCAATCAGCCCCAGCATTTT.

This clonotype occurred many times. The chain recombines TRBV6-5 with TRBJ1-2; 7 bases fit TRBD1. Germline lookup yields CDR1 MNHEY and CDR2 SVGAGI. This CDR3 spans 17 amino acids. Germline trimming cut 0 bases from V and 1 base from J; bases unmatched to any gene: 8. The CDR3 region has the DNA TGTGCCAGCAGTTACTCTTCACAGGGGTCGGGTAACTATGGCTACACCTTC. Translation gives CASSYSSQGSGNYGYTF.

The rearrangement uses TRBV29-1 and TRBJ1-2, with TRBD1 as a possible D gene (6 bases). Germline V lookup: CDR1 SQVTM, CDR2 ANQGSEA. V lost 4 bases, J lost 5 bases, and 11 bases lay in between. The CDR3 totals 12 residues. This chain's CDR3 is CSVGGQQYGYTF. CDR3 sequence (DNA): TGCAGCGTTGGAGGACAGCAGTATGGCTACACCTTC.

The chain is built from TRBV7-6 and TRBJ2-5; D is possibly TRBD2 (5 bases). CDR3 length: 13 residues. Germline values: CDR1 SGHVS, CDR2 FNYEAQ. Deletions cut 3 bases from V and 3 bases from J, with 8 bases between. The CDR3 spells CASSFVGKETQYF. The CDR3 region has the DNA TGTGCCAGCAGCTTTGTCGGGAAAGAGACCCAGTACTTC.

In regard to this clonotype: A single base separates this from a much larger clone, so it may be a read error. The chain employs TRBV28 and TRBJ2-7; tentative D call: TRBD1 (5 bases). There are 15 residues in the CDR3. With 7 bases removed from V and 0 bases from J, the gap between germline ends came to 16 bases. From germline, CDR1 is MDHEN and CDR2 SYDVKM. This CDR3 reads CASIPVAGFSYEQYF. The CDR3 DNA sequence: TGTGCCAGCATCCCCGTCGCAGGGTTCTCCTACGAGCAGTACTTC.

This clonotype came up a few times. The V gene is TRBV20-1, the J gene TRBJ2-7; D might be TRBD1 or TRBD2, each matching 5 bases. Germline V gene data show CDR1 as DFQATT and CDR2 as SNEGSKA (reference sequence). CDR3 length: 14 residues. V dropped 2 bases and J dropped 2 bases, with 13 bases sitting between them. In DNA, the CDR3 is TGCAGTGCTAGAAGTATAGGGACGGCCTACGAGCAGTACTTC. Its translation: CSARSIGTAYEQYF.

This rearrangement joins TRBV5-1 to TRBJ1-6; 7 bases align to TRBD1. Unmatched junction bases numbered 8, after V lost 0 bases and J lost 8 bases. The CDR3 is 16 amino acids. Germline CDR1 and CDR2: SGHRS and YFSETQ. The CDR3 sequence: CASSLGARGRDSPLHF. CDR3 sequence (DNA): TGCGCCAGCAGCTTGGGCGCCAGGGGGAGGGATTCACCCCTCCACTTT. Full variable domain (outside the CDR3, taken from reference TRBV5-1 and TRBJ1-6): KAGVTQTPRYLIKTRGQQVTLSCSPISGHRSVSWYQQTPGQGLQFLFEYFSETQRNKGNFPGRFSGRQFSNSRSEMNVSTLELGDSALYLCASSLGARGRDSPLHFGNGTRLTVT.

This clonotype was seen at least ten times. The J gene is TRBJ2-7, the V gene TRBV11-2; D gene uncertain. Germline CDR1 is SGHAT and CDR2 is FQNNGV. V was trimmed by 1 base and J by 3 bases, leaving 10 bases between them. CDR3 size: 14 residues. The CDR3 DNA sequence: TGTGCCAGCAGCTTAGGGCGGCAGCACTACGAGCAGTACTTC. This encodes CASSLGRQHYEQYF.

This clonotype showed up many times. V is TRBV7-9 and J is TRBJ2-2; 9 nucleotides align to TRBD2. The CDR3 is 15 amino acids. Germline CDR1 is SEHNR and CDR2 is FQNEAQ (reference sequence). With 10 bases clipped from V and 5 bases from J, the junction kept 11 bases outside the gene matches. CDR3 DNA: TGTGCCATCCCGATAGCGGGGGCTGGAACCGGGGAGCTGTTTTTT. It specifies CAIPIAGAGTGELFF.

Note on this clonotype: It is likely a read error, because the conserved phenylalanine at the end of the CDR3 is missing. The chain couples TRBV7-9 to TRBJ2-7, with 9 bases identical to TRBD1. J was trimmed by 7 bases and V by 5 bases; bases with no gene match: 9. The CDR3 length is 14 residues. CDR1 and CDR2 (germline): SEHNR, FQNEAQ (reference sequence). This CDR3 is CASSTGQGVREQYL. CDR3 nucleotides: TGTGCCAGCAGCACGGGACAGGGAGTGAGGGAGCAGTACCTC.

This chain connects TRBV7-9 to TRBJ1-3, with 8 nucleotides matching TRBD1. The V gene's germline CDR1 is SEHNR and CDR2 FQNEAQ (reference sequence). The CDR3 is 15 residues long. Germline trimming cut 6 bases from V and 3 bases from J; bases unmatched to any gene: 7. For the CDR3, the DNA is TGTGCCAGCAGATCGGACAGGGCAGGTGGAAACACCATATATTTT. Encoded protein: CASRSDRAGGNTIYF.